This T cell receptor (beta chain) was observed in a study of metastatic and nonmetastatic thyroid tumors. Across the study: Malignant and benign thyroid patients had repertoires compared in peripheral blood and tumor or nodule tissue.

V gave up 2 bases and J gave up 7 bases; unmatched junction bases: 6. Looked up from germline, CDR1 is KGHSH and CDR2 is LQKENI. This CDR3 is built from 15 residues. Every patient was untreated before thyroid surgery. This clone was found many times. TCRdb used MiXCR to call clones anew from the PCR reads. The data hold over 25,000 clones, with around 20% observed a single time. The receptor was derived from a female donor with papillary thyroid cancer or a benign thyroid nodule (not recorded which). Some clones in this sample may be carry-over from other donors' samples. The specimen was blood. J is TRBJ1-4 and V is TRBV18, with 8 bases fitting TRBD1. The DNA for the CDR3 is TGTGCCAGCTCACCAAACGACAGGGGAACTGAAAAACTGTTTTTT. Its protein product is CASSPNDRGTEKLFF.